This T cell receptor (beta chain) was captured in a study of T-cell memory formation after mild COVID-19. Study in general: Largely donor-specific sequence clusters came from a couple of donors. Overall study results and limits: Mainly CM and EM harbored the contracting CD4+ clones; mainly EMRA harbored the CD8+ ones.

In germline, CDR1 is SGHTA, CDR2 FQGTGA. Trimming left V 0 bases short and J 5 bases short, with 11 bases between. This CDR3 region has 15 residues. With constant-segment primers, 5'RACE yielded cDNA libraries of TCR alpha and TCR beta that carried sample barcodes and UMIs. TCRdb passed the 5' RACE reads through MiXCR, listing each CDR3 protein once. The sample contains a few hundred thousand distinct CDR3 sequences, roughly 20% of which appear only once. Comment on this clonotype: Its antigen is still unknown.

The sequence was obtained from an adult woman who had mild COVID-19 (a few samples of this study predate the infection). Cell type and time point are not known. The chain has TRBV7-3 and TRBJ2-1; no firm D call. Sequencing was done on a sample of PBMCs or a T cell subset sorted from them (not recorded which). CDR3 nucleotide sequence: TGTGCCAGCAGCTTAACCGGGCTAAAGGACAATGAGCAGTTCTTC. Protein: CASSLTGLKDNEQFF.